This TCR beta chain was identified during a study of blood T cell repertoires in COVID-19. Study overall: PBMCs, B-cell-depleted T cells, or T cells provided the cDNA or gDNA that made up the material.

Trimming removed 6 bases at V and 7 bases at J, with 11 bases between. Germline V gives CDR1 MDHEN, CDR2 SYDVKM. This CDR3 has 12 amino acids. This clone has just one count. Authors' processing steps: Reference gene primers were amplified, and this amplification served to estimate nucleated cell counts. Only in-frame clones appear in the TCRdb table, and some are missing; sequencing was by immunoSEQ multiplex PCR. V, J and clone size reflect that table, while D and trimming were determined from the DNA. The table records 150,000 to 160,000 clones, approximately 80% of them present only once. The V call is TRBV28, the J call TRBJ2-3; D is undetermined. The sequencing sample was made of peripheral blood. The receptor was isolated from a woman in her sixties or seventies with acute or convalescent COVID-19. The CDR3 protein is CASSPSVNTQYF. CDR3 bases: TGTGCCAGCAGCCCGAGCGTCAATACGCAGTATTTT.